This entry is about one T cell receptor beta chain. The antigen is not known. The sample originates from a study of cytomegalovirus exposure and HLA in healthy donors. Study-wide results and limits: Follow-up analysis found HLA locus-dependent TCR association rates, highest for DRB1 and lowest for HLA-C. Likely technical artifact: a cluster of highly shared sequence variants. The analysis excluded some indistinguishable V segments, including TRBV6-2 and TRBV6-3.

PCR was performed using 60 Vbeta and 13 Jbeta primers. Profiled with immunoSEQ multiplex PCR; TCRdb holds only in-frame clones, not every one. Counted here are roughly 86,000 clones, under 85% occurring once; the ten biggest clones make up 6.5% to 8%. Trimming pared 1 base from V and 7 bases from J, leaving 7 bases between. This CDR3 region has 13 residues. In germline, CDR1 is LGHNA, CDR2 YSLEER. The clonotype originates from a man over 45 in good health and CMV-seropositive. Sequenced input: PBMCs. The chain joins TRBV4-3 to TRBJ1-4; D ambiguous. This CDR3 is CASSQGEGEKLFF. The CDR3 DNA follows: TGCGCCAGCAGCCAAGGGGAGGGTGAAAAACTGTTTTTT.